The T cell receptor (beta chain) described here comes from a study of cytomegalovirus exposure and HLA in healthy donors. Amplification used 60 Vbeta primers and 13 Jbeta primers. Sequencing used immunoSEQ multiplex PCR; TCRdb keeps in-frame clones, though not all of them. Of about 75,000 clones detected, around 80% appear once; the ten largest clones hold 18%. CDR1 MNHNY and CDR2 SVGAGI come from the germline V gene (reference sequence). The J segment lost 1 base and the V segment lost 4 bases, leaving 3 bases of the junction unmatched. This CDR3 spans 15 amino acids. The clonotype originates from a man in his 70s in good health and CMV-seropositive. The V call is TRBV6-6, the J call TRBJ2-1, with 8 bases lining up with TRBD1. Sequencing used PBMCs. CDR3 coding DNA: TGTGCCAGCAGTTTCGACAGGGGATCCTACAATGAGCAGTTCTTC. Its translation is CASSFDRGSYNEQFF.